The 23 T cell receptor beta chains below all came from one sample that was sequenced in a study of blood T cell repertoires in COVID-19. The assay was immunoSEQ multiplex PCR, and TCRdb's table has in-frame clones only and misses some. The sample consists of under 100,000 clones, around nine tenths of them appearing once. Input material: peripheral blood. These receptors originate from a man aged 30 to 39 with acute or convalescent COVID-19.

A single count supports this clone. The J gene is TRBJ1-5, the V gene TRBV18; 9 bases align to TRBD1. The CDR3 runs 13 residues. CDR1 and CDR2 from the germline V gene are KGHSH and LQKENI. J was trimmed by 8 bases and V by 6 bases; bases with no gene match: 5. This CDR3 reads CASSGTGTEPQHF. In DNA form, the CDR3 reads TGTGCCAGCTCTGGGACAGGGACCGAGCCCCAGCATTTT.

V and J are TRBV11-2 and TRBJ2-5; maybe TRBD2 (6 bases). Germline V CDR1 and CDR2: SGHAT, FQNNGV. This CDR3 is built from 14 residues. V gave up 4 bases and J gave up 4 bases, with 13 bases separating them. In DNA, the CDR3 is TGTGCCAGCAGCTCATCCTCCGGGAGAGAGACCCAGTACTTC. As protein: CASSSSSGRETQYF. Supplemented by reference TRBV11-2 and TRBJ2-5, the full variable domain reads EAGVAQSPRYKIIEKRQSVAFWCNPISGHATLYWYQQILGQGPKLLIQFQNNGVVDDSQLPKDRFSAERLKGVDSTLKIQPAKLEDSAVYLCASSSSSGRETQYFGPGTRLLVL.

This chain uses TRBV28 with TRBJ2-7; 8 nucleotides match TRBD2. Germline V lookup: CDR1 MDHEN, CDR2 SYDVKM. CDR3 length: 14 amino acids. V dropped 3 bases and J dropped 2; count of bases not matched to a gene: 3. The CDR3 DNA is TGTGCCAGCAGTTTTGTCGGGAGGGCCTACGAGCAGTACTTC. Its translation: CASSFVGRAYEQYF.

V gene TRBV10-3 combines with J gene TRBJ2-7, with a tentative D call TRBD2 (5 bases). CDR1 is ENHRY, CDR2 SYGVKD, per germline. With 5 bases removed from V and 5 bases from J, the gap between germline ends came to 13 bases. This CDR3 contains 13 residues. CDR3 residues: CAISSLASHEQYF. The CDR3 DNA is TGTGCCATCAGTAGCCTAGCTAGCCACGAGCAGTACTTC.

The chain combines TRBV27 with TRBJ2-2; TRBD2 aligns across 13 bases. The CDR3 sequence is 15 residues long. V was clipped by 6 bases and J by 6 bases; unmatched bases: 4. Looked up from germline, CDR1 is MNHEY and CDR2 is SMNVEV (reference sequence). For the CDR3, the DNA is TGTGCCAGCAGGAGGGGGACTAGCGGGGCCGGGGAGCTGTTTTTT. Its protein is CASRRGTSGAGELFF.

The genes are TRBV5-1 and TRBJ1-5; D not certain. The V end was cut by 0 bases, the J end by 0 bases, with 10 bases between. The length of the CDR3 is 16 residues. Looked up from germline, CDR1 is SGHRS and CDR2 is YFSETQ. The CDR3 spells CASSLEPLYSNQPQHF. CDR3 sequence (DNA): TGCGCCAGCAGCTTGGAGCCACTCTATAGCAATCAGCCCCAGCATTTT.

The chain employs TRBV11-2 and TRBJ2-7; 8 positions match TRBD1. The CDR3 spans 14 residues. The trim removed 2 bases at V and 6 bases at J, leaving 6 bases unmatched. The germline CDR1 and CDR2 sequences are SGHAT and FQNNGV. The CDR3 DNA reads TGTGCCAGCAGCTTAACAGGGGGTGTCTCCGAGCAGTACTTC. Translating gives CASSLTGGVSEQYF.

This sequence joins TRBV19 and TRBJ2-5; D is uncertain. This CDR3 comprises 13 residues. Trimming left V 5 bases short and J 6 bases short, with 13 bases between. The germline V gene has CDR1 LNHDA and CDR2 SQIVND (reference sequence). Here the CDR3 reads CASSEELLKTQYF. The CDR3 DNA is TGTGCCAGTAGTGAAGAACTTTTGAAGACCCAGTACTTC.

The rearrangement uses TRBV24-1 and TRBJ2-1, with 8 bases identical to TRBD2. V lost 4 bases and J lost 0; bases outside the gene matches: 4. The length of the CDR3 is 16 residues. CDR1 is KGHDR and CDR2 is SFDVKD in the germline V gene. The CDR3 spells CATSDPSGSSYNEQFF. CDR3 nucleotides: TGTGCCACCAGTGACCCCAGCGGGAGCTCCTACAATGAGCAGTTCTTC.

The chain has TRBV28 and TRBJ2-7, with D possibly matching TRBD2 (7 bases). The length of the CDR3 is 15 residues. Germline CDR1 reads MDHEN; CDR2 reads SYDVKM. The V end was cut by 2 bases, the J end by 3 bases, with 14 bases between. The DNA of the CDR3 is TGTGCCAGCAGTTTAGGGGGGGCGCAAGTCTACGAGCAGTACTTC. This encodes CASSLGGAQVYEQYF.

V and J are TRBV18 and TRBJ2-1, with TRBD2 identical over 7 bases. V lost 0 bases to trimming and J lost 6 bases; unmatched junction nucleotides: 14. Germline V gives CDR1 KGHSH, CDR2 LQKENI. The CDR3 consists of 18 residues. For the CDR3, the DNA is TGTGCCAGCTCACCACCTAAAGCTCTAGCGGCCACCTCCAATGAGCAGTTCTTC. It translates to CASSPPKALAATSNEQFF.

The chain recombines TRBV18 with TRBJ2-7; TRBD1 is a possible D gene (6 bases). Looked up from germline, CDR1 is KGHSH and CDR2 is LQKENI. The CDR3 is made up of 17 amino acids. V was pared by 3 bases and J by 0 bases, with 18 bases between. The CDR3 nucleotides are TGTGCCAGCTCACCTAAATCAGGGGAAGGACCCTCCTACGAGCAGTACTTC. It is translated as CASSPKSGEGPSYEQYF.

This clone has a single count. The chain employs TRBV12-3 or TRBV12-4 and TRBJ2-2, with no clear D. This CDR3 region has 13 residues. V lost 6 bases to trimming and J lost 2 bases, with 7 bases between them. CDR3 bases: TGTGCCAGCAGGACAATAAACACCGGGGAGCTGTTTTTT. This gives the protein CASRTINTGELFF.

The J gene is TRBJ2-7, the V gene TRBV10-3; possible D gene TRBD2, 5 bases. Germline V gene sequence: CDR1 ENHRY, CDR2 SYGVKD. The length of the CDR3 is 14 residues. V lost 0 bases and J lost 3, with 9 bases in between. CDR3 amino acids: CAISESPSSYEQYF. The DNA for the CDR3 is TGTGCCATCAGTGAGTCTCCTAGCAGCTACGAGCAGTACTTC.

The chain links TRBV5-6 to TRBJ2-2; D possibly corresponds to TRBD1 (6 bases). Germline V gives CDR1 SGHDT, CDR2 YYEEEE. V was pared by 0 bases and J by 7 bases, with 16 bases between. The CDR3 is 16 amino acids. CDR3 DNA: TGTGCCAGCAGCTTGGGAGTGACAGGCCAGAGCGGGGAGCTGTTTTTT. Amino acid sequence: CASSLGVTGQSGELFF.

This clone is a singleton in its sample. V usage is TRBV2 and J usage is TRBJ2-3; TRBD1 matches at 9 bases. The J segment lost 1 base and the V segment lost 4 bases, leaving 0 bases of the junction unmatched. The CDR3 runs to 14 residues. Germline V lookup: CDR1 SNHLY, CDR2 FYNNEI. As DNA, the CDR3 is TGTGCCAGCAGTGGACAGGGGGGCACAGATACGCAGTATTTT. Amino acid sequence: CASSGQGGTDTQYF.

The CDR3 protein is CASGASGNTIYF. The CDR3 DNA follows: TGTGCCAGCGGGGCCTCTGGAAACACCATATATTTT. This sequence joins TRBV9 and TRBJ1-3, with D tentatively TRBD1 (5 bases). Germline V lookup: CDR1 SGDLS, CDR2 YYNGEE. The CDR3 totals 12 residues. Trimming removed 7 bases at V and 0 bases at J, with 5 bases between. Using reference TRBV9 and TRBJ1-3 for the parts outside the CDR3, the full variable domain is DSGVTQTPKHLITATGQRVTLRCSPRSGDLSVYWYQQSLDQGLQFLIQYYNGEERAKGNILERFSAQQFPDLHSELNLSSLELGDSALYFCASGASGNTIYFGEGSWLTVV.

The chain combines TRBV5-4 with TRBJ2-5; possibly TRBD1 for D (6 bases). Germline V CDR1 and CDR2: SGHNT, YYREEE (reference sequence). The CDR3 is 13 amino acids. The ends were cut back, 4 bases at V and 4 bases at J, with 11 bases in the middle. The CDR3 nucleotides are TGTGCCAGCAGCCCCCAGGGGAGAGAGACCCAGTACTTC. It translates to CASSPQGRETQYF.

The gene calls are TRBV4-2 and TRBJ2-3, with D possibly being TRBD1 (6 bases). Trimming removed 3 bases from V and 2 bases from J, with 12 bases in between. The germline CDR1 and CDR2 sequences are LGHNA and YNFKEQ. The CDR3 has 15 amino acids. The CDR3: CASSHPGTNTDTQYF. The CDR3 DNA reads TGTGCCAGCAGCCACCCCGGGACAAACACAGATACGCAGTATTTT.

This clone was found once. The V gene is TRBV6-4, the J gene TRBJ1-6; TRBD1 agrees at 9 bases. Trimming cost V 6 bases and J 9 bases; bases outside gene matches: 3. CDR3 length equals 13 residues. CDR1 is MRHNA, CDR2 SNTAGT, per germline. The CDR3 sequence: CASRGQGASPLHF. In DNA form, the CDR3 reads TGTGCCAGCAGGGGACAGGGAGCTTCACCCCTCCACTTT.

This clone has a handful of counts. The V and J genes are TRBV5-4 and TRBJ1-1, with D maybe TRBD1 (6 bases). The germline V and J ends were trimmed by 5 bases and 0 bases, with 14 bases remaining between them. The CDR3 sequence is 15 residues long. Germline-derived CDR1 and CDR2 are SGHNT and YYREEE (reference sequence). The CDR3 DNA reads TGTGCCAGCAGTTCAGTTGACAGGCTGAACACTGAAGCTTTCTTT. It is translated as CASSSVDRLNTEAFF.

CDR3 sequence reads: CASSLARTNRVNEQFF. Here the CDR3 DNA reads TGTGCCAGCAGCTTGGCCCGGACAAATCGAGTCAATGAGCAGTTCTTC. The J gene is TRBJ2-1, the V gene TRBV5-4, with D possibly TRBD1 on 5 matching bases. Between the trimmed V and J ends, which lost 0 bases and 6 bases, there was a span of 16 bases. The CDR3 runs to 16 residues. Germline CDR1 SGHNT, CDR2 YYREEE (reference sequence).

DNA of the CDR3: TGTGCCAGCAGCTTAGATCTGCGGGAGGGTAATGAGCAGTTCTTC. Translating gives CASSLDLREGNEQFF. The rearrangement links TRBV11-2 to TRBJ2-1; 9 bases are a match to TRBD2. Germline V CDR1 and CDR2: SGHAT, FQNNGV. With V trimmed by 0 bases and J by 7 bases, 4 bases remained unmatched. The CDR3 is 15 residues long.